These 13 T cell receptor beta chains were sequenced from one sample in a study of blood T cell repertoires in COVID-19. Only in-frame clones appear in the TCRdb table, and some are missing; sequencing was by immunoSEQ multiplex PCR. The data show over 200,000 clones, 81% seen once. Sequencing was performed on PBMCs or T cells enriched from blood (not recorded which). These receptors were collected from a woman aged 50 to 60 with acute COVID-19.

This sequence joins TRBV7-2 and TRBJ2-3, with D hard to call. Germline values: CDR1 SGHTA, CDR2 FQGNSA. The CDR3 is 12 residues long. V was pared by 5 bases and J by 1 base, with 4 bases between. CDR3 residues: CASSTGTDTQYF. In DNA form, the CDR3 reads TGTGCCAGCAGCACGGGCACAGATACGCAGTATTTT.

The chain is built from TRBV7-8 and TRBJ2-5; 11 positions match TRBD2. The CDR3 has 15 amino acids. Per the germline V gene, CDR1 is SGHVS and CDR2 is FQNEAQ. V dropped 6 bases and J dropped 4; count of bases not matched to a gene: 7. The CDR3 protein is CASRVSGGGPETQYF. DNA of the CDR3: TGTGCCAGCAGAGTTAGCGGGGGGGGACCAGAGACCCAGTACTTC.

The chain carries TRBV5-4 and TRBJ1-1; 9 bases are a match to TRBD1. Germline V CDR1 and CDR2: SGHNT, YYREEE (reference sequence). The CDR3 covers 14 residues. Trimming took 0 bases from V and 7 from J; bases not matched to a gene: 4. CDR3 sequence: CASSLDRGQGEAFF. CDR3 nucleotides: TGTGCCAGCAGCTTGGACAGGGGGCAGGGTGAAGCTTTCTTT.

The chain couples TRBV7-6 to TRBJ2-7, with D possibly being TRBD1 (6 bases). Germline V gene sequence: CDR1 SGHVS, CDR2 FNYEAQ. The V end was cut by 0 bases, the J end by 3 bases, with 18 bases between. CDR3 length equals 17 residues. For the CDR3, the DNA is TGTGCCAGCAGCTTAGCACCCCCGACAGGCCCCAACTACGAGCAGTACTTC. Amino acids: CASSLAPPTGPNYEQYF.

This sequence joins TRBV5-1 and TRBJ2-7; 7 bases fit TRBD1. The junction had 4 bases not matched to a gene; V was cut back by 1 base and J by 0 bases. CDR1 and CDR2 (germline): SGHRS, YFSETQ. The CDR3 spans 15 residues. This chain's CDR3 is CASSLMRDSSYEQYF. In DNA, the CDR3 is TGCGCCAGCAGCTTGATGAGGGACAGCTCCTACGAGCAGTACTTC.

This clone was seen a handful of times. The V call is TRBV7-9, the J call TRBJ1-2; 7 bases are a match to TRBD1. The V gene end was trimmed by 5 bases and the J gene end by 1 base; junction bases not matched to a gene: 7. Per the germline V gene, CDR1 is SEHNR and CDR2 is FQNEAQ (reference sequence). The length of the CDR3 is 15 residues. The CDR3 region is CASSHAGTVNYGYTF. CDR3 bases: TGTGCCAGCAGCCACGCCGGGACAGTTAACTATGGCTACACCTTC.

The chain carries TRBV30 and TRBJ2-7; weak D call: TRBD2 (6 bases). Deletions cut 0 bases from V and 0 bases from J, with 12 bases between. The CDR3 totals 15 residues. The germline V gene has CDR1 GTSNPN and CDR2 SVGIG (reference sequence). This chain's CDR3 is CAWSVPGAASYEQYF. CDR3 bases: TGTGCCTGGAGTGTACCGGGAGCGGCCTCCTACGAGCAGTACTTC.

This clone was counted a few times. The chain is built from TRBV24-1 and TRBJ2-2, with TRBD2 matching 7 bases. The V gene end was trimmed by 4 bases and the J gene end by 3 bases; junction bases not matched to a gene: 4. The CDR3 extends over 15 amino acids. Looked up from germline, CDR1 is KGHDR and CDR2 is SFDVKD. CDR3: CATSEEAGYTGELFF. The CDR3, as DNA: TGTGCCACCAGTGAAGAAGCGGGGTACACCGGGGAGCTGTTTTTT.

The chain joins TRBV30 to TRBJ2-1, with unresolved D. The germline V gene encodes CDR1 GTSNPN and CDR2 SVGIG (reference sequence). The CDR3 is made up of 13 amino acids. V was cut by 4 bases and J by 0 bases, with 7 bases left in between. The CDR3 DNA follows: TGTGCCTGGACGAGTAGCTCCTACAATGAGCAGTTCTTC. Translation: CAWTSSSYNEQFF.

The CDR3, as DNA: TGTGCCAGCAGAGCTGACAGGGCGGGTTATAATGGCTACACCTTC. Amino acids: CASRADRAGYNGYTF. The chain couples TRBV7-2 to TRBJ1-2; 7 bases fit TRBD1. Germline V gene sequence: CDR1 SGHTA, CDR2 FQGNSA. This CDR3 spans 15 amino acids. V gave up 6 bases and J gave up 6 bases; unmatched junction bases: 13.

The V gene is TRBV2, the J gene TRBJ2-3; 8 bases are a match to TRBD2. The J segment lost 0 bases and the V segment lost 6 bases, leaving 8 bases of the junction unmatched. The CDR3 consists of 16 residues. CDR1 and CDR2 (germline): SNHLY, FYNNEI. CDR3 region: CASRLHSGASTDTQYF. The DNA of the CDR3 is TGTGCCAGCAGATTACATAGCGGGGCTAGCACAGATACGCAGTATTTT.

Only one count was recorded for this clone. The chain recombines TRBV28 with TRBJ1-2; TRBD1 might be the D (6 bases). CDR1 and CDR2 from the germline V gene are MDHEN and SYDVKM. The CDR3 spans 16 residues. V lost 6 bases, J lost 0 bases, and 17 bases lay in between. CDR3 sequence reads: CASSSYPRTANYGYTF. Here the CDR3 DNA reads TGTGCCAGCAGCTCATACCCCCGGACAGCTAACTATGGCTACACCTTC.

This clone has a handful of counts. The chain uses TRBV4-1 and TRBJ2-5; D perhaps matches TRBD1 (6 bases). CDR1 and CDR2 (germline): MGHRA, YSYEKL. The CDR3 has 16 residues. Trimming left V 0 bases short and J 2 bases short, with 13 bases between. CDR3 region: CASSQDPGTQQETQYF. DNA of the CDR3: TGCGCCAGCAGCCAAGATCCCGGGACACAACAAGAGACCCAGTACTTC.